The rows below give T cell receptor beta chains drawn from one sample of a study of T cell responses to AZD1222 COVID-19 vaccine. Only in-frame clones appear in the TCRdb table, and some are missing; sequencing was by immunoSEQ multiplex PCR. The top ten clones hold approximately 4.8% of a sample with about 160,000 clones, approximately 94% of them seen once. Material: peripheral blood, obtained 28 days after the second AZD1222 dose. The receptors stem from an adult who received the AZD1222 COVID-19 vaccine. CDR3s include the opening cysteine and the closing phenylalanine or tryptophan. D genes are given only for firm matches. Rows give clone size only sometimes, using once, few, many, or a class for an expanded clone.

clone_size	v_call	j_call	d_call	cdr3_nt	cdr3_aa
.	TRBV15	TRBJ2-3	.	TGTGCCACCAGGGGGCCGGGTACGCAGTATTTT	CATRGPGTQYF
.	TRBV5-4	TRBJ2-2	.	TGTGCCAGCAGCTTGAGCGAGAACACCGGGGAGCTGTTTTTT	CASSLSENTGELFF
.	TRBV9	TRBJ2-2	.	TGTGCCAGCAGCCCTAGCGTAGACTTCACCACCGGGGAGCTGTTTTTT	CASSPSVDFTTGELFF
.	TRBV30	TRBJ2-1	.	TGTGCCTGGAGTGTCCAGGGAGGCAATGAGCAGTTCTTC	CAWSVQGGNEQFF
once	TRBV27	TRBJ2-1	.	TGTGCCAGCAGTTTGACTAGTTCCAATGAGCAGTTCTTC	CASSLTSSNEQFF
.	TRBV11-3	TRBJ2-1	TRBD2	TGTGCCAGCAGCCCACCCACCGGACTAGCGGGAAGGAGTGAGCAGTTCTTC	CASSPPTGLAGRSEQFF
.	TRBV18	TRBJ2-5	.	TGTGCCAGCTCACCAGGAGGGGGCGAGACCCAGTACTTC	CASSPGGGETQYF
once	TRBV7-2	TRBJ2-3	TRBD2	TGTGCCAGCAACCGACTAGCCGAGACAGATACGCAGTATTTT	CASNRLAETDTQYF
.	TRBV3-1/TRBV3-2	TRBJ2-7	.	TGTGCCAGCAGCCAAGCCGTTCGGCGGGATAAGAACTACGAGCAGTACTTC	CASSQAVRRDKNYEQYF
.	TRBV28	TRBJ2-7	.	TGTGCCAGCAGTCCGGGGACAGGGAAAGCGGGAGCCTACGAGCAGTACTTC	CASSPGTGKAGAYEQYF
.	TRBV5-1	TRBJ2-7	.	TGCGCCAGCAGCTTGACAATCCGGCGGGCGGAACCTTGGGAGCAGTACTTC	CASSLTIRRAEPWEQYF
once	TRBV30	TRBJ2-3	.	TGTGCCTGGGGGACTGCAGATACGCAGTATTTT	CAWGTADTQYF
.	TRBV2	TRBJ1-1	.	TGTGCCAGCAGTGAACCAGGGGTCCCTGAAGCTTTCTTT	CASSEPGVPEAFF
.	TRBV18	TRBJ1-1	.	TGTGCCAGCTCACCGTCGCTACAGGGAATGAACACTGAAGCTTTCTTT	CASSPSLQGMNTEAFF
.	TRBV11-2	TRBJ2-1	.	TGTGCCAGCAGCCCACGACGCGGTGGACTATTACACAATGAGCAGTTCTTC	CASSPRRGGLLHNEQFF
.	TRBV27	TRBJ2-7	TRBD2	TGTGCCAGCAGGGGGACTAGCGGGGCCTCCTACGAGCAGTACTTC	CASRGTSGASYEQYF
.	TRBV7-9	TRBJ1-6	TRBD1	TGTGCCAGCAGCTTCTGCTGCCGACAGGGCGTTAATTCACCCCTCCACTTT	CASSFCCRQGVNSPLHF
.	TRBV19	TRBJ2-1	.	TGTGCCAGTACCTCCCCAGGTACCAGCCGGTCGCAGTTCTTC	CASTSPGTSRSQFF
.	TRBV10-1	TRBJ2-3	TRBD2	TGCGCCAGCAGTGATACGGGAGGGAGCACAGATACGCAGTATTTT	CASSDTGGSTDTQYF
.	TRBV29-1	TRBJ2-7	.	TGCAGCGCGTGGGACTCCTACGAGCAGTACTTC	CSAWDSYEQYF
.	TRBV27	TRBJ1-1	.	TGTGCCAGCAGTCCAAACCGGGGGGTGACCACTGAAGCTTTCTTT	CASSPNRGVTTEAFF
.	TRBV9	TRBJ2-7	TRBD2	TGTGCCAGCAGCGTAGAGGGTAGCGGGAGGGGAACCTACGAGCAGTACTTC	CASSVEGSGRGTYEQYF
.	TRBV28	TRBJ1-2	.	TGTGCCAGCGGGGACATAAGTAACTATGGCTACACCTTC	CASGDISNYGYTF
once	TRBV13	TRBJ1-1	.	TGTGCCAGCAGCCCCGCTCCGGGACATCCGAACACTGAAGCTTTCTTT	CASSPAPGHPNTEAFF
.	TRBV28	TRBJ1-1	.	TGTGCCAGCAGTCCCCTGGGAGGGGAGGCTTTCCTTGAAGCTTTCTTT	CASSPLGGEAFLEAFF
.	TRBV2	TRBJ2-2	TRBD2	TGTGCCAGCGGCGGTAAACTAGCGGCTAACACCGGGGAGCTGTTTTTT	CASGGKLAANTGELFF
.	TRBV6-5	TRBJ1-2	.	TGTGCCAGCAGTTTCCAGGGGACCTATGGCTACACCTTC	CASSFQGTYGYTF
once	TRBV2	TRBJ2-2	TRBD2	TGTGCCCGGGGACTAGCGGGAGTTGGGGAGCTGTTTTTT	CARGLAGVGELFF
.	TRBV9	TRBJ2-7	TRBD2	TGTGCCAGCAGCCCCCACTCTAGCGGAGCCCCCGAGCAGTACTTC	CASSPHSSGAPEQYF
.	TRBV21-1	TRBJ2-3	.	TGTGCCAGCAGCTCCTTAAAGGGGAGAACCGTTACTAGCACAGATACGCAGTATTTT	CASSSLKGRTVTSTDTQYF
.	TRBV6-4	TRBJ1-1	TRBD1	TGTGCCAGCAGGAAAGGACAGGGCGATACTGAAGCTTTCTTT	CASRKGQGDTEAFF
once	TRBV3-1/TRBV3-2	TRBJ1-1	.	TGTGCCAGCAGCCAAGATTGGGGGAGGGTACCCACTGAAGCTTTCTTT	CASSQDWGRVPTEAFF
.	TRBV6-6	TRBJ1-5	TRBD1	TGTGCCAGCAGTGGACAGGGAGATAATCAGCCCCAGCATTTT	CASSGQGDNQPQHF
.	TRBV3-1/TRBV3-2	TRBJ1-5	.	TGTGCCAGCAGCCAGACAGGTGTTAATCAGCCCCAGCATTTT	CASSQTGVNQPQHF
.	TRBV2	TRBJ2-5	.	TGTGCCAGCAGTGGCGAGGGGGTCATTGAGACCCAGTACTTC	CASSGEGVIETQYF
.	TRBV30	TRBJ1-1	.	TGTGCCTGGAGTTCGGGAAATGAAGCTTTCTTT	CAWSSGNEAFF
.	TRBV6-5	TRBJ2-1	.	TGTGCCAGCAGTTACTCACAAAAGGAGAGGATCCAGTTCTTC	CASSYSQKERIQFF
once	TRBV12-5	TRBJ1-5	TRBD1	TGTGCTAGTGGTTCCGACAGGGGGATAAATCAGCCCCAGCATTTT	CASGSDRGINQPQHF
.	TRBV6-5	TRBJ2-1	.	TGTGCCAGCAGTTCTCTTCGGGATGAGCAGTTCTTC	CASSSLRDEQFF
once	TRBV6-2/TRBV6-3	TRBJ2-1	.	TGTGCCAGCAGTTACCTGAGCGGGTGGTACTCCTACAATGAGCAGTTCTTC	CASSYLSGWYSYNEQFF
.	TRBV21-1	TRBJ2-7	.	TGTGCCAGCAGCCCCCGGACTAGCGACGATTACGAGCAGTACTTC	CASSPRTSDDYEQYF